This T cell receptor (beta chain) was recorded in a study of blood T cell repertoires in COVID-19. Clones were read by immunoSEQ multiplex PCR, and TCRdb kept only the in-frame ones, dropping some. Of 250,000 to 350,000 clones in the sample, around nine tenths are singletons; the top ten hold around 11%. Germline V CDR1 and CDR2: SQVTM, ANQGSEA. V shed 7 bases and J 6 bases; nucleotides not matched to a gene: 6. The CDR3 contains 13 residues. The sample taken for sequencing was peripheral blood. This chain links TRBV29-1 with TRBJ2-1; 10 bases line up with TRBD1. This sequence was found in a woman in her twenties or thirties with COVID-19, enrolled during active disease. CDR3 in amino acids: CSAAGQGINEQFF. CDR3 sequence (DNA): TGCAGCGCTGCGGGACAGGGGATCAATGAGCAGTTCTTC.